The clone carrying this TCR beta chain was seen ten or more times. TCRdb redid the calling of the 5' RACE reads with MiXCR, one entry per CDR3 protein. The sample yields 50,000 or so distinct CDR3 sequences, more than 5.5% seen once. V shed 10 bases and J 4 bases; nucleotides not matched to a gene: 12. The CDR3 contains 17 residues. CDR1 and CDR2 from the germline V gene are MDHEN and SYDVKM. This record belongs to a study of T cells after yellow fever vaccination. The rearrangement uses TRBV28 and TRBJ2-2, with 13 bases that match TRBD2. This clonotype originated in a man aged 18 to 29 who received the YFV17D yellow fever vaccine. Specimen: CD8+ T cells sorted from PBMCs, collected on the day of the first yellow fever vaccination. CDR3 coding DNA: TGTGCCACCCTAGGACTAGCGGGGGCCCGCGGCACCGGGGAGCTGTTTTTT. It is translated as CATLGLAGARGTGELFF.